The clone carrying this TCR beta chain was detected only a few times. The source of the sample is a study of blood T cell repertoires in COVID-19. The wider study: Samples came from the United States, Italy and Spain, spanning acute and convalescent COVID-19. Nucleic acid was either cDNA or gDNA, and it came from T cells, B-cell-depleted T cells, or PBMCs.

Source study methods: Amplification from reference gene primers served as the basis for estimated nucleated cell counts. Only in-frame clones appear in the TCRdb table, and some are missing; sequencing was by immunoSEQ multiplex PCR. The DNA gave D and trimming, while V, J and clone size come from that table. The sample includes some 240,000 clones, 65% to 90% of them seen just once. The germline CDR1 and CDR2 sequences are LNHDA and SQIVND (reference sequence). Trimming cost V 3 bases and J 3 bases; bases outside gene matches: 5. The CDR3 has 15 amino acids. Specimen: peripheral blood. The sequence came from a woman aged 40-49 years who had recovered from COVID-19. V usage is TRBV19 and J usage is TRBJ1-5, with 7 nucleotides matching TRBD1. The CDR3 DNA reads as TGTGCCAGTAGTATGTCCGGGACAGTCAATCAGCCCCAGCATTTT. Protein product: CASSMSGTVNQPQHF. The full variable domain, its missing parts supplied by reference TRBV19 and TRBJ1-5, is DGGITQSPKYLFRKEGQNVTLSCEQNLNHDAMYWYRQDPGQGLRLIYYSQIVNDFQKGDIAEGYSVSREKKESFPLTVTSAQKNPTAFYLCASSMSGTVNQPQHFGDGTRLSIL.